The 16 T cell receptor beta chains below all came from one sample that was sequenced in a study of blood T cell repertoires in COVID-19. This table comes from immunoSEQ multiplex PCR, and its TCRdb copy is limited to in-frame clones, with some not included. The data contain about 42,000 clones, about 87% of them singletons. Material for sequencing was peripheral blood. The receptors originated from a human donor in a cohort sampled during active COVID-19.

V and J are TRBV3-1 (or the pseudogene TRBV3-2) and TRBJ1-5; 8 nucleotides agree with TRBD1. The germline V gene encodes CDR1 LGHDT and CDR2 YNNKEL (reference sequence). This CDR3 is 18 amino acids long. V dropped 2 bases and J dropped 3; count of bases not matched to a gene: 12. The CDR3 region is CASSQNRGTGEPNQPQHF. The CDR3 nucleotides are TGTGCCAGCAGCCAAAACCGGGGGACAGGCGAGCCCAATCAGCCCCAGCATTTT.

The chain has TRBV7-2 and TRBJ2-3, with 7 bases matching TRBD1. CDR1 is SGHTA, CDR2 FQGNSA, per germline. V lost 4 bases to trimming and J lost 2 bases; unmatched junction nucleotides: 3. The CDR3 length is 14 residues. The CDR3 DNA sequence: TGTGCCAGCAGCTGGGACAGCTACACAGATACGCAGTATTTT. Translation: CASSWDSYTDTQYF.

This sequence joins TRBV5-1 and TRBJ2-1; D possibly corresponds to TRBD1 (6 bases). This CDR3 spans 15 amino acids. Germline V lookup: CDR1 SGHRS, CDR2 YFSETQ. V lost 1 base and J 5 bases, leaving 13 bases between the germline ends. Here the CDR3 reads CASSLIRGRDNEQFF. The CDR3 region has the DNA TGCGCCAGCAGCTTGATCAGGGGTAGGGACAATGAGCAGTTCTTC.

The chain is built from TRBV21-1 and TRBJ2-2; TRBD2 was called by the table and not checked on the DNA. TRBV21-1 is shown as a pseudogene. The CDR3 consists of 19 residues. The CDR3 bases are TGTGCCAGCAGCAAACTAGGGACTAGCACCTCTAGCGGCACCGGGGAGCTGTTTTTT. This translates into CASSKLGTSTSSGTGELFF.

The chain recombines TRBV7-2 with TRBJ2-1; maybe TRBD2 (6 bases). V shed 4 bases and J shed 3 bases, with 13 bases lying between them. Per germline, CDR1 SGHTA and CDR2 FQGNSA. There are 15 residues in the CDR3. CDR3 DNA: TGTGCCAGCAGCTCCTTCACCGGGGGCTACAATGAGCAGTTCTTC. Protein sequence: CASSSFTGGYNEQFF. The full variable domain, in which reference TRBV7-2 and TRBJ2-1 provide the parts outside the CDR3, is GAGVSQSPSNKVTEKGKDVELRCDPISGHTALYWYRQSLGQGLEFLIYFQGNSAPDKSGLPSDRFSAERTGGSVSTLTIQRTQQEDSAVYLCASSSFTGGYNEQFFGPGTRLTVL.

J is TRBJ2-7 and V is TRBV9; 7 positions match TRBD1. CDR1 and CDR2 (germline): SGDLS, YYNGEE. V gave up 4 bases and J gave up 0 bases; unmatched junction bases: 4. The length of the CDR3 is 14 residues. The CDR3 nucleotides read TGTGCCAGCAGCCCCGGGACAGTCTCCTACGAGCAGTACTTC. This encodes CASSPGTVSYEQYF.

The chain recombines TRBV7-6 with TRBJ2-7; TRBD1 agrees at 8 bases. J lost 2 bases, V lost 5 bases, and 5 bases had no gene match. The length of the CDR3 is 14 residues. The germline V gene has CDR1 SGHVS and CDR2 FNYEAQ. Written as DNA, the CDR3 is TGTGCCAGCAGCCCCTACAGGGGGACCTACGAGCAGTACTTC. The encoded protein is CASSPYRGTYEQYF.

The V and J genes are TRBV7-9 and TRBJ2-3; the D is unclear. The V end lost 4 bases, the J end lost 2 bases, and 19 bases lay between the germline ends. The length of the CDR3 is 17 residues. The germline V gene encodes CDR1 SEHNR and CDR2 FQNEAQ (reference sequence). Written as DNA, the CDR3 is TGTGCCAGCAGCTCAAGACACCTTGGGTTCTTCACAGATACGCAGTATTTT. Translation: CASSSRHLGFFTDTQYF.

In this sample, this clone turned up once. J is TRBJ2-7 and V is TRBV7-2; D is possibly TRBD1 (6 bases). Germline V gene lookup returns CDR1 SGHTA and CDR2 FQGNSA. This CDR3 is 15 amino acids long. Between the trimmed V and J ends, which lost 4 bases and 4 bases, there was a span of 17 bases. Here the CDR3 DNA reads TGTGCCAGCAGCTCGGTTGCGACAGGAGCATACGAGCAGTACTTC. Protein: CASSSVATGAYEQYF.

V gene TRBV2 combines with J gene TRBJ1-2, with D possibly matching TRBD1 (5 bases). The CDR3 spans 15 residues. CDR1 and CDR2 (germline): SNHLY, FYNNEI. V gave up 6 bases and J gave up 2 bases, with 16 bases separating them. CDR3 DNA: TGTGCCAGCAGGGTTGGCCCCAGGGTGAACTATGGCTACACCTTC. It yields the protein CASRVGPRVNYGYTF.

The sample holds one count of this clone. CDR3 sequence: CASSLLDRGGYGYTF. In DNA, the CDR3 is TGTGCCAGCAGTTTACTGGACAGGGGCGGGTATGGCTACACCTTC. The rearrangement links TRBV28 to TRBJ1-2; 9 bases map to TRBD1. Germline values: CDR1 MDHEN, CDR2 SYDVKM. This CDR3 contains 15 residues. With V trimmed by 2 bases and J by 5 bases, 6 bases remained unmatched.

The chain carries TRBV5-1 and TRBJ2-7; 10 nucleotides agree with TRBD2. The CDR3 loop spans 14 amino acids. V dropped 4 bases and J dropped 6; count of bases not matched to a gene: 7. The germline gives CDR1 SGHRS, CDR2 YFSETQ. The CDR3 sequence: CASSIEREGSEQYF. CDR3 nucleotides: TGCGCCAGCAGCATAGAGCGGGAGGGTTCCGAGCAGTACTTC.

V and J are TRBV3-1 (or the pseudogene TRBV3-2) and TRBJ2-3; D gene ambiguous. This CDR3 has 14 amino acids. Germline CDR1 reads LGHDT; CDR2 reads YNNKEL (reference sequence). V was cut by 3 bases and J by 3 bases, with 10 bases left in between. The CDR3 region is CASSQGSFTDTQYF. Written as DNA, the CDR3 is TGTGCCAGCAGCCAGGGCAGCTTTACAGATACGCAGTATTTT.

This clone was seen a single time. This rearrangement joins TRBV21-1 to TRBJ1-3; the table calls TRBD1, which could not be checked here. TRBV21-1 represents a pseudogene. This CDR3 spans 14 amino acids. In DNA form, the CDR3 reads TGTGCCAGCAGCAGTTCAGGGTCTGGAAACACCATATATTTT. This sequence encodes CASSSSGSGNTIYF.

This chain connects TRBV10-3 to TRBJ2-7; the D gene is possibly TRBD1 (5 bases). Germline lookup yields CDR1 ENHRY and CDR2 SYGVKD. This CDR3 is 16 amino acids long. Trimming cost V 2 bases and J 0 bases, with 14 bases left between them. This CDR3 is CAISEGQLTASYEQYF. In DNA form, the CDR3 reads TGTGCCATCAGTGAGGGTCAGCTGACAGCCTCCTACGAGCAGTACTTC.

V and J are TRBV6-5 and TRBJ2-7; weak D call: TRBD1 (5 bases). CDR3 length: 13 amino acids. CDR1 is MNHEY and CDR2 is SVGAGI in the germline V gene. The CDR3 coding sequence is TGTGCAGTAGGGGCAGACGCGCCCTACGAGCAGTACTTC. Amino acid sequence: CAVGADAPYEQYF.